This is a list of T cell receptor beta chains from one sample in a study of neurological immune-mediated disorders. TCRdb reprocessed the 5' RACE reads via MiXCR and lists one record per CDR3 protein. The sample yields more than 50,000 distinct CDR3 sequences, approximately 5.2% seen once. Specimen: PBMCs. Receptors originate from a woman under 40 with multiple sclerosis. Each CDR3 is given with its conserved first and last residue. D genes are given only for firm matches. Some rows mark clone size as missing; the rest say once, few, many or name a class of expanded clone.

CDR3 protein: CASTWQFNQPQHF; CDR3 DNA: TGTGCCAGCACGTGGCAATTCAATCAGCCCCAGCATTTT; V gene: TRBV6-2/TRBV6-3; clone size: many; D gene: -; J gene: TRBJ1-5
CDR3 protein: CKTGGGDEQFF; CDR3 DNA: TGCAAAACAGGGGGCGGCGATGAGCAGTTCTTC; V gene: TRBV29-1; clone size: many; D gene: TRBD1; J gene: TRBJ2-1
CDR3 protein: CASRQGYGTEAFF; CDR3 DNA: TGCGCCAGTCGCCAGGGGTATGGCACTGAAGCTTTCTTT; V gene: TRBV5-1; clone size: many; D gene: -; J gene: TRBJ1-1
CDR3 protein: CASSQHSAQPQHF; CDR3 DNA: TGTGCCAGCAGCCAACACAGTGCCCAGCCCCAGCATTTT; V gene: TRBV3-1; clone size: many; D gene: -; J gene: TRBJ1-5
CDR3 protein: CASSLETPSYGYTF; CDR3 DNA: TGCGCCAGCAGCTTGGAGACTCCATCCTATGGCTACACCTTC; V gene: TRBV5-1; clone size: -; D gene: -; J gene: TRBJ1-2
CDR3 protein: CSARGTRDYEQYF; CDR3 DNA: TGCAGTGCTAGGGGGACTAGAGACTACGAGCAGTACTTC; V gene: TRBV20-1; clone size: many; D gene: TRBD2; J gene: TRBJ2-7
CDR3 protein: CASSPGDRSYNEQFF; CDR3 DNA: TGCGCCAGCAGCCCGGGGGACAGGTCCTACAATGAGCAGTTCTTC; V gene: TRBV5-1; clone size: many; D gene: TRBD1; J gene: TRBJ2-1
CDR3 protein: CASTLDRTGGSYNEQFF; CDR3 DNA: TGCGCCAGCACCTTGGACCGGACAGGTGGCTCCTACAATGAGCAGTTCTTC; V gene: TRBV5-1; clone size: many; D gene: TRBD1; J gene: TRBJ2-1
CDR3 protein: CSAAARGGWETQYF; CDR3 DNA: TGCAGTGCTGCCGCCAGGGGTGGGTGGGAGACCCAGTACTTC; V gene: TRBV20-1; clone size: few; D gene: -; J gene: TRBJ2-5
CDR3 protein: CASSYTSGGYTDTQYF; CDR3 DNA: TGCGCCAGCAGCTACACTAGCGGGGGGTACACAGATACGCAGTATTTT; V gene: TRBV5-1; clone size: -; D gene: TRBD2; J gene: TRBJ2-3
CDR3 protein: CASSQGTNIGYTF; CDR3 DNA: TGTGCCAGCAGTCAGGGGACCAACATTGGCTACACCTTC; V gene: TRBV5-5; clone size: many; D gene: -; J gene: TRBJ1-2
CDR3 protein: CASSLSERGYGYTF; CDR3 DNA: TGTGCCAGCAGCTTAAGCGAGCGGGGCTATGGCTACACCTTC; V gene: TRBV7-9; clone size: many; D gene: -; J gene: TRBJ1-2
CDR3 protein: CASSQDSLGRVSYNSPLNF; CDR3 DNA: TGTGCCAGCAGCCAAGACAGTCTGGGCCGGGTCTCCTATAATTCACCCCTCAACTTT; V gene: TRBV14; clone size: many; D gene: -; J gene: TRBJ1-6
CDR3 protein: CASSSAGGGYEQYF; CDR3 DNA: TGTGCCAGCAGTTCCGCAGGGGGCGGGTACGAGCAGTACTTC; V gene: TRBV28; clone size: -; D gene: TRBD1; J gene: TRBJ2-7
CDR3 protein: CASSSWGPGSPLNF; CDR3 DNA: -; V gene: TRBV7-2; clone size: many; D gene: -; J gene: TRBJ1-6
CDR3 protein: CASSQDLSAYEQYF; CDR3 DNA: TGTGCCAGCAGCCAAGATCTCAGTGCCTACGAGCAGTACTTC; V gene: TRBV3-1; clone size: many; D gene: -; J gene: TRBJ2-7
CDR3 protein: CASSSVREYNYGYTF; CDR3 DNA: TGTGCCAGCAGTTCCGTGAGGGAGTATAACTATGGCTACACCTTC; V gene: TRBV28; clone size: -; D gene: -; J gene: TRBJ1-2
CDR3 protein: CANSFGLAVYNEQFF; CDR3 DNA: TGTGCCAACAGTTTCGGACTAGCGGTCTACAATGAGCAGTTCTTC; V gene: TRBV12-3/TRBV12-4; clone size: once; D gene: TRBD2; J gene: TRBJ2-1
CDR3 protein: CASSQDWGGLKKLFF; CDR3 DNA: TGTGCCAGCAGCCAAGACTGGGGGGGACTGAAAAAACTGTTTTTT; V gene: TRBV3-1; clone size: few; D gene: -; J gene: TRBJ1-4
CDR3 protein: CASSSPRLSYNEQFF; CDR3 DNA: TGCGCCAGCAGCTCACCGCGCCTTTCCTACAATGAGCAGTTCTTC; V gene: TRBV5-1; clone size: few; D gene: -; J gene: TRBJ2-1
CDR3 protein: CAITGDFGADTQYF; CDR3 DNA: TGTGCCATCACCGGGGACTTTGGCGCAGATACGCAGTATTTT; V gene: TRBV10-3; clone size: many; D gene: -; J gene: TRBJ2-3
CDR3 protein: CASSGLAGEQFF; CDR3 DNA: TGTGCCAGCAGCGGGTTAGCGGGCGAGCAGTTCTTC; V gene: TRBV9; clone size: many; D gene: TRBD2; J gene: TRBJ2-1
CDR3 protein: CASSETAVSGYTF; CDR3 DNA: TGTGCCAGCTCGGAAACGGCAGTAAGTGGCTACACCTTC; V gene: TRBV18; clone size: -; D gene: -; J gene: TRBJ1-2
CDR3 protein: CASSSSPGAGIQETQYF; CDR3 DNA: TGCGCCAGCAGCTCCTCCCCTGGGGCAGGGATACAAGAGACCCAGTACTTC; V gene: TRBV5-1; clone size: many; D gene: -; J gene: TRBJ2-5
CDR3 protein: CAWSRGINQPQHF; CDR3 DNA: TGTGCCTGGAGCCGAGGAATCAATCAGCCCCAGCATTTT; V gene: TRBV30; clone size: many; D gene: -; J gene: TRBJ1-5
CDR3 protein: CASSQQTLMTDTQYF; CDR3 DNA: TGTGCCAGCAGTCAACAGACCCTTATGACAGATACGCAGTATTTT; V gene: TRBV28; clone size: few; D gene: -; J gene: TRBJ2-3
CDR3 protein: CSARDSERGIPGELFF; CDR3 DNA: TGCAGTGCTAGAGATTCTGAGCGGGGGATACCCGGGGAGCTGTTTTTT; V gene: TRBV20-1; clone size: few; D gene: TRBD2; J gene: TRBJ2-2
CDR3 protein: CASSLMGSYEQFF; CDR3 DNA: TGCGCCAGCAGCTTGATGGGTTCCTATGAGCAGTTCTTC; V gene: TRBV5-1; clone size: many; D gene: -; J gene: TRBJ2-1